The rows below give T cell receptor beta chains drawn from one sample of a study of identical twins. TCRdb used MiXCR to reprocess the 5' RACE reads, holding one entry per CDR3 protein. Counted here are around 1.7 million distinct CDR3 sequences, about 32% occurring once; the ten biggest clones make up about 0.27%. Sequencing was done on a sample of cord blood. Every receptor here comes from a newborn girl in good health. Both conserved end residues are part of each CDR3. The D gene is left open where the match is weak. Clone size is stated in some rows and not others, as once, few, many or a class when expanded.

J	size	length	V	D	CDR3	DNA
TRBJ1-2	NA	14	TRBV4-1	NA	CASSQEDSNYGYTF	TGCGCCAGCAGCCAAGAAGACAGTAACTATGGCTACACCTTC
TRBJ2-1	NA	16	TRBV7-2	TRBD2	CASSLGGTSVNNEQFF	TGTGCCAGCAGCTTGGGCGGGACTAGCGTCAACAATGAGCAGTTCTTC
TRBJ2-7	NA	15	TRBV2	TRBD2	CASMRLAGIPYEQYF	TGTGCCAGCATGCGGCTAGCGGGCATACCCTACGAGCAGTACTTC
TRBJ2-3	few	16	TRBV12-3/TRBV12-4	TRBD1	CASSPRDSSSTDTQYF	TGTGCCAGCAGTCCAAGGGACAGTTCTAGCACAGATACGCAGTATTTT
TRBJ2-4	NA	14	TRBV20-1	NA	CSARAGTGTYGQYF	TGCAGTGCTAGGGCCGGGACGGGGACCTACGGGCAGTACTTC
TRBJ1-1	NA	18	TRBV27	NA	CASRRLWTVKRPNTEAFF	TGTGCCAGCAGGCGCCTCTGGACAGTCAAGAGACCGAACACTGAAGCTTTCTTT
TRBJ1-1	few	15	TRBV5-1	TRBD1	CASSATGTGNTEAFF	TGCGCCAGCAGCGCAACCGGGACAGGGAACACTGAAGCTTTCTTT
TRBJ1-1	NA	14	TRBV4-2	NA	CASSQVPQGTEAFF	TGTGCCAGCAGCCAAGTTCCGCAGGGAACTGAAGCTTTCTTT
TRBJ2-7	NA	14	TRBV7-9	NA	CASSRGQTPYEQYF	TGTGCCAGCAGCCGAGGGCAGACCCCCTACGAGCAGTACTTC
TRBJ2-7	few	14	TRBV20-1	TRBD2	CSAQTSGIYNEQYF	TGCAGTGCTCAAACTAGCGGGATATACAATGAGCAGTACTTC
TRBJ2-4	few	15	TRBV21-1	NA	CASSKVGESKNIQYF	TGTGCCAGCAGCAAAGTCGGGGAATCCAAAAACATTCAGTACTTC
TRBJ1-4	NA	18	TRBV4-1	TRBD1	CASSQDPRTGEVNEKLFF	TGCGCCAGCAGCCAAGATCCCCGGACAGGGGAAGTTAATGAAAAACTGTTTTTT
TRBJ2-3	once	16	TRBV5-6	TRBD2	CASSGLAGVGPDTQYF	TGTGCCAGCAGCGGACTAGCGGGAGTTGGGCCAGATACGCAGTATTTT
TRBJ1-2	NA	15	TRBV4-1	NA	CASSQDSPTGYGYTF	TGCGCCAGCAGCCAAGACTCCCCGACAGGTTATGGCTACACCTTC
TRBJ1-1	NA	13	TRBV20-1	TRBD1	CSARRQGVTEAFF	TGCAGTGCTAGGAGACAGGGCGTCACTGAAGCTTTCTTT
TRBJ2-7	NA	13	TRBV4-2	NA	CASSQDPFYEQYF	TGTGCCAGCAGCCAAGATCCCTTCTACGAGCAGTACTTC